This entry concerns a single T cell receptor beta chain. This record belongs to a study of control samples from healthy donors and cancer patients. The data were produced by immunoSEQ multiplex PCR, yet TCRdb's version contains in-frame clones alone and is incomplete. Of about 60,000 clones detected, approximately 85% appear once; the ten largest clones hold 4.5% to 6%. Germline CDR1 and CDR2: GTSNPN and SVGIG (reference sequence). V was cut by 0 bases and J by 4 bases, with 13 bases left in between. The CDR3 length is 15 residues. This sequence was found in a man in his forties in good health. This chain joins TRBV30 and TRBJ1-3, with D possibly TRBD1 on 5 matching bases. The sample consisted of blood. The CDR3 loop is CAWSVGGTGGNTIYF. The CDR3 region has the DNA TGTGCCTGGAGTGTTGGGGGAACGGGCGGAAACACCATATATTTT.